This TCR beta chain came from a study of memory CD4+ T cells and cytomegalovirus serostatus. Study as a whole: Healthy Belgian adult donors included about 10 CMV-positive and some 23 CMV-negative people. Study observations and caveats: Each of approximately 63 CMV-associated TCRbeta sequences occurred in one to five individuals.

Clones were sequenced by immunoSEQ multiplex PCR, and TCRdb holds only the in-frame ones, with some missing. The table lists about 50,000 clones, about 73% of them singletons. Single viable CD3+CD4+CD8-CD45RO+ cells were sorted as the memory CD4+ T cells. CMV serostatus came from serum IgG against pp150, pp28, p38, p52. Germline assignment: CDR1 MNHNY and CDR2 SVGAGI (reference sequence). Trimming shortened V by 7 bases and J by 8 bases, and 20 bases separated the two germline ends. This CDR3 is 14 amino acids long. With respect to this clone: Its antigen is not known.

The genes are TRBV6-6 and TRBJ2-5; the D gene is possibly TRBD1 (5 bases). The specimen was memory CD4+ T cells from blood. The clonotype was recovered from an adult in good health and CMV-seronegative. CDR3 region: CASTNPLGRPTQYF. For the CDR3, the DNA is TGTGCCAGCACTAACCCATTGGGGCGCCCAACCCAGTACTTC.